A single sample gave rise to the 14 T cell receptor beta chains below, sequenced in a study of blood T cell repertoires in COVID-19. Here immunoSEQ multiplex PCR was the method, and the copy in TCRdb shows in-frame clones only, minus some. Among fewer than 65,000 clones listed, about 86% were seen once. The sample was peripheral blood. All receptors come from a man in his fifties or sixties with acute or convalescent COVID-19.

The rearrangement joins TRBV5-6 to TRBJ2-7, with D tentatively TRBD1 (5 bases). Germline-derived CDR1 and CDR2 are SGHDT and YYEEEE. The CDR3 runs 15 residues. V was trimmed by 0 bases and J by 2 bases, leaving 12 bases between them. The CDR3 DNA follows: TGTGCCAGCAGCTTGGTGCCCGACAGAACCTACGAGCAGTACTTC. It specifies CASSLVPDRTYEQYF.

This rearrangement joins TRBV6-1 to TRBJ1-5; D remains ambiguous. Trimming left V 1 base short and J 2 bases short, with 9 bases between. There are 15 residues in the CDR3. Germline-derived CDR1 and CDR2 are MNHNS and SASEGT. The chain's CDR3 is CASSEGLIGNQPQHF. CDR3 in DNA: TGTGCCAGCAGTGAAGGACTGATTGGCAATCAGCCCCAGCATTTT.

The count of this clone is one. The gene calls are TRBV6-2 or TRBV6-3 and TRBJ2-7; D perhaps matches TRBD2 (7 bases). This CDR3 comprises 19 residues. The germline CDR1 and CDR2 sequences are MNHEY and SVGEGT. The V and J ends lost 2 bases and 0 bases respectively, with 23 bases between them. CDR3 sequence: CASSYPPGGLVPNSYEQYF. In DNA, the CDR3 is TGTGCCAGCAGTTACCCGCCCGGGGGGCTGGTGCCTAACTCCTACGAGCAGTACTTC.

V and J are TRBV18 and TRBJ1-2; D call uncertain. Between the trimmed V and J ends, which lost 0 bases and 0 bases, there was a span of 14 bases. CDR3 length: 17 amino acids. Germline V gene lookup returns CDR1 KGHSH and CDR2 LQKENI. The CDR3 is CASSPPVLEVSNYGYTF. The CDR3 DNA sequence: TGTGCCAGCTCACCACCAGTTCTAGAGGTTTCTAACTATGGCTACACCTTC.

This chain joins TRBV18 and TRBJ2-7; tentatively, D is TRBD1 (6 bases). V lost 3 bases and J 5 bases, leaving 8 bases between the germline ends. The CDR3 contains 12 residues. In germline, CDR1 is KGHSH, CDR2 LQKENI. The CDR3 spells CASSPSGDEQYF. CDR3 DNA sequence: TGTGCCAGCTCACCGTCAGGGGACGAGCAGTACTTC.

J is TRBJ2-3 and V is TRBV5-6; D gene uncertain. With 0 bases removed from V and 2 bases from J, the gap between germline ends came to 4 bases. Germline-derived CDR1 and CDR2 are SGHDT and YYEEEE. The CDR3 is 13 amino acids. The CDR3 spells CASSLGITDTQYF. CDR3 in DNA: TGTGCCAGCAGCTTGGGTATCACAGATACGCAGTATTTT.

The chain links TRBV27 to TRBJ2-2; perhaps TRBD2 as D (6 bases). The length of the CDR3 is 14 residues. Germline V lookup: CDR1 MNHEY, CDR2 SMNVEV (reference sequence). V was trimmed by 5 bases and J by 3 bases, leaving 10 bases between them. CDR3 nucleotide sequence: TGTGCCAGCAGTCCAGGGACTGACACCGGGGAGCTGTTTTTT. Amino acids: CASSPGTDTGELFF.

V and J are TRBV5-1 and TRBJ2-3; 12 positions agree with TRBD2. The junction had 5 bases not matched to a gene; V was cut back by 5 bases and J by 7 bases. This CDR3 has 14 residues. The germline CDR1 and CDR2 sequences are SGHRS and YFSETQ. CDR3 nucleotide sequence: TGCGCCAGCAGTCGGACTAGCGGGGCACATACGCAGTATTTT. Amino acid sequence: CASSRTSGAHTQYF. The full variable domain, rest sourced from reference TRBV5-1 and TRBJ2-3, is KAGVTQTPRYLIKTRGQQVTLSCSPISGHRSVSWYQQTPGQGLQFLFEYFSETQRNKGNFPGRFSGRQFSNSRSEMNVSTLELGDSALYLCASSRTSGAHTQYFGPGTRLTVL.

This clone was detected only a few times. The CDR3 loop is CASSLSAGDYEQYF. Written as DNA, the CDR3 is TGTGCCAGCAGCTTGTCGGCAGGGGATTACGAGCAGTACTTC. V gene TRBV5-6 combines with J gene TRBJ2-7; D perhaps matches TRBD1 (6 bases). Between the trimmed V and J ends, which lost 1 base and 4 bases, there was a span of 12 bases. The CDR3 contains 14 residues. Germline V lookup: CDR1 SGHDT, CDR2 YYEEEE.

Written as DNA, the CDR3 is TGCGCCAGCAGCCTCCAAAACTCCCGCCCGGAGACCCAGTACTTC. Translating gives CASSLQNSRPETQYF. This chain connects TRBV4-1 to TRBJ2-5; D is ambiguous. The CDR3 loop spans 15 amino acids. Trimming removed 4 bases at V and 5 bases at J, with 17 bases between. Germline CDR1 and CDR2: MGHRA and YSYEKL.

This chain uses TRBV7-9 with TRBJ2-1; weak D call: TRBD2 (6 bases). The V end lost 3 bases, the J end lost 7 bases, and 16 bases lay between the germline ends. This CDR3 has 15 residues. CDR1 and CDR2 (germline): SEHNR, FQNEAQ (reference sequence). CDR3: CASSLLGGLENEQFF. DNA of the CDR3: TGTGCCAGCAGCTTGTTGGGGGGTCTTGAGAATGAGCAGTTCTTC.

The V call is TRBV10-2, the J call TRBJ1-5; D uncertain. V lost 4 bases and J 4 bases, leaving 11 bases between the germline ends. CDR3 length equals 14 residues. Germline lookup yields CDR1 WSHSY and CDR2 SAAADI. DNA of the CDR3: TGCGCCAGCAGTGTTAGCTTCGGTAATCAGCCCCAGCATTTT. Protein: CASSVSFGNQPQHF.

The chain couples TRBV5-1 to TRBJ2-3; 7 nucleotides align to TRBD1. The ends lost 1 base at V and 5 bases at J; junction bases unmatched: 4. The germline V gene encodes CDR1 SGHRS and CDR2 YFSETQ. This CDR3 comprises 14 residues. CDR3 nucleotides: TGCGCCAGCAGCTTGACAGGGGCCCTAGATACGCAGTATTTT. Amino acids: CASSLTGALDTQYF.

The chain links TRBV5-1 to TRBJ2-5; TRBD2 is a possible D gene (6 bases). With 0 bases removed from V and 5 bases from J, the gap between germline ends came to 17 bases. Germline-derived CDR1 and CDR2 are SGHRS and YFSETQ. The CDR3 sequence is 16 residues long. This chain's CDR3 is CASSLAAGSGGETQYF. The CDR3 bases are TGCGCCAGCAGCTTGGCCGCTGGCAGCGGAGGGGAGACCCAGTACTTC.